Listed below are T cell receptor beta chains from one sample, sequenced in a study of blood T cell repertoires in COVID-19. Profiling relied on immunoSEQ multiplex PCR, and the TCRdb table lists in-frame clones only, not all of them. Of around 27,000 clones listed, approximately 92% were seen once; the top ten hold over 9%. The sequenced material came from peripheral blood. These receptors all come from a man between 60 and 75 years old with acute or convalescent COVID-19. CDR3s include the opening cysteine and the closing phenylalanine or tryptophan. A D gene is named only where the DNA matches it firmly. Only some rows state a clone size, as once, few, many or a class for expanded clones.

V	J	D	size	CDR3	DNA
TRBV11-1	TRBJ1-1	NA	NA	CASSLVGAGTEAFF	TGTGCCAGCAGCCTCGTCGGTGCGGGCACTGAAGCTTTCTTT
TRBV10-1	TRBJ2-1	TRBD2	NA	CASSERGGAYNEQFF	TGCGCCAGCAGTGAGCGCGGGGGGGCCTACAATGAGCAGTTCTTC
TRBV19	TRBJ2-5	NA	NA	CASSKRGETQYF	TGTGCCAGTAGCAAGCGAGGAGAGACCCAGTACTTC
TRBV14	TRBJ2-7	TRBD1	NA	CASSQWGTGPSNEQYF	TGTGCCAGCAGCCAATGGGGGACAGGGCCTTCCAACGAGCAGTACTTC
TRBV6-5	TRBJ2-5	TRBD1	once	CASRGTGEETQYF	TGTGCCAGCAGGGGAACAGGGGAAGAGACCCAGTACTTC
TRBV18	TRBJ1-1	TRBD1	NA	CASSTGQGLTTEAFF	TGTGCCAGCTCAACCGGACAGGGTTTGACAACTGAAGCTTTCTTT
TRBV5-1	TRBJ2-3	NA	NA	CASSTGQIPSTDTQYF	TGCGCCAGCAGCACCGGACAGATTCCAAGCACAGATACGCAGTATTTT
TRBV6-5	TRBJ1-2	NA	once	CASSYGGTLTGYTF	TGTGCCAGCAGTTACGGCGGTACCCTCACGGGCTACACCTTC
TRBV3-1/TRBV3-2	TRBJ2-1	TRBD2	NA	CASTKFRASGFSYNEQFF	TGTGCCAGCACTAAATTTCGGGCTAGCGGGTTCTCCTACAATGAGCAGTTCTTC
TRBV9	TRBJ1-2	TRBD1	NA	CASSVGTGFNYGYTF	TGTGCCAGCAGCGTAGGGACAGGATTTAACTATGGCTACACCTTC
TRBV19	TRBJ2-7	TRBD1	few	CASSIDRKGARVREQYF	TGTGCCAGTAGTATAGATCGAAAGGGGGCGCGGGTTCGCGAGCAGTACTTC
TRBV10-3	TRBJ1-3	NA	once	CAISESGGGMQGNTIYF	TGTGCCATCAGTGAGTCCGGCGGGGGAATGCAAGGAAACACCATATATTTT
TRBV30	TRBJ2-7	NA	NA	CAWSSGLYEQYF	TGTGCCTGGAGTTCGGGACTTTACGAGCAGTACTTC
TRBV11-2	TRBJ1-2	TRBD1	NA	CASSRGQGHGYTF	TGTGCCAGCAGCCGTGGACAGGGTCATGGCTACACCTTC
TRBV28	TRBJ1-5	NA	NA	CASSRGGPSNQPQHF	TGTGCCAGCAGTCGGGGAGGGCCAAGCAATCAGCCCCAGCATTTT
TRBV27	TRBJ2-7	TRBD1	few	CASSPGQHYEQYF	TGTGCCAGCAGCCCGGGACAGCACTACGAGCAGTACTTC
TRBV18	TRBJ2-3	TRBD2	NA	CASSLTSGTSTDTQYF	TGTGCCAGCTCATTGACTAGCGGGACCTCCACAGATACGCAGTATTTT
TRBV6-1	TRBJ1-4	NA	NA	CASSEKSRGLLNEKLFF	TGTGCCAGCAGTGAAAAGTCCAGGGGTCTGCTTAATGAAAAACTGTTTTTT
TRBV19	TRBJ2-2	NA	NA	CASSMRQGLGGELFF	TGTGCCAGTAGTATGAGGCAGGGGCTCGGCGGGGAGCTGTTTTTT
TRBV10-1	TRBJ1-3	NA	NA	CASSPGRESSGNTIYF	TGCGCCAGCAGCCCCGGCCGGGAGTCCTCTGGAAACACCATATATTTT
TRBV6-5	TRBJ1-2	NA	NA	CASSYSREGGGYTF	TGTGCCAGCAGTTACTCCAGGGAGGGAGGTGGCTACACCTTC
TRBV30	TRBJ2-1	TRBD2	NA	CAWTASGSGEQFF	TGTGCCTGGACCGCTAGCGGGAGCGGTGAGCAGTTCTTC
TRBV28	TRBJ2-7	TRBD1	NA	CASSAPGQLYEQYF	TGTGCCAGCAGTGCCCCGGGACAGCTCTACGAGCAGTACTTC
TRBV6-5	TRBJ1-3	NA	NA	CASGRGNTIYF	TGTGCCAGCGGGCGTGGAAACACCATATATTTT
TRBV7-8	TRBJ1-2	NA	once	CASSLVQGRGYTF	TGTGCCAGCAGCTTAGTTCAGGGCCGGGGCTACACCTTC
TRBV19	TRBJ1-5	TRBD1	NA	CATDRQGVVHQPQHF	TGTGCCACTGATCGACAGGGTGTAGTGCATCAGCCCCAGCATTTT
TRBV15	TRBJ2-3	NA	NA	CATRQVGDTQYF	TGTGCCACTAGACAGGTTGGAGATACGCAGTATTTT
TRBV7-9	TRBJ2-1	TRBD2	few	CASSLTGDGSGKQFF	TGTGCCAGCAGCTTAACCGGGGACGGTAGCGGGAAGCAGTTCTTC
TRBV2	TRBJ2-1	NA	NA	CASREVGPNEQFF	TGTGCCAGCAGGGAGGTCGGGCCCAATGAGCAGTTCTTC
TRBV18	TRBJ1-1	NA	NA	CASSPSTVNTEAFF	TGTGCCAGCTCACCCTCAACGGTGAACACTGAAGCTTTCTTT
TRBV6-1	TRBJ1-1	NA	NA	CASSEAGRRINTEAFF	TGTGCCAGCAGTGAAGCGGGCAGACGGATTAACACTGAAGCTTTCTTT
TRBV2	TRBJ1-5	NA	NA	CASREGPYSNQPQHF	TGTGCCAGCAGGGAGGGCCCTTATAGCAATCAGCCCCAGCATTTT
TRBV28	TRBJ2-2	NA	NA	CASSPPGVGTGELFF	TGTGCCAGCAGTCCCCCGGGGGTAGGGACCGGGGAGCTGTTTTTT
TRBV5-5	TRBJ2-3	NA	NA	CASSLEGMDTQYF	TGTGCCAGCAGCTTGGAGGGGATGGATACGCAGTATTTT
TRBV11-2	TRBJ1-1	TRBD1	NA	CASSLQGVAEAFF	TGTGCCAGCAGCCTACAGGGGGTCGCTGAAGCTTTCTTT
TRBV5-1	TRBJ2-7	TRBD2	NA	CASSTTTGLANNYEQYF	TGCGCCAGCAGCACGACAACGGGACTAGCGAATAACTACGAGCAGTACTTC